A single sample is the source of the 9 T cell receptor beta chains below, sequenced in a study of CD8 T cells in Susac syndrome. Random hexamers were used to reverse transcribe an amount of about 0.45 to 1 ug RNA. From the immunoSEQ multiplex PCR reads, TCRdb called clonotypes with MiXCR, one entry per CDR3 protein. The repertoire holds around 170,000 distinct CDR3 sequences, approximately 94% seen once, with 0.098% in the top ten. Sequenced: CD4+ T cells from PBMCs. These receptors all stem from a human donor with Susac syndrome.

This clonotype showed up just once. The chain carries TRBV6-5 and TRBJ2-1; 10 bases are shared with TRBD2. CDR1 is MNHEY and CDR2 is SVGAGI in the germline V gene. The V gene end was trimmed by 0 bases and the J gene end by 4 bases; junction bases not matched to a gene: 3. CDR3 length: 16 residues. The CDR3 region has the DNA TGTGCCAGCAGTTACTCTCTAGCGGGGGCATACAATGAGCAGTTCTTC. Protein product: CASSYSLAGAYNEQFF.

V gene TRBV2 combines with J gene TRBJ1-2, with TRBD1 matching 9 bases. This CDR3 has 15 amino acids. Germline V gives CDR1 SNHLY, CDR2 FYNNEI. V was pared by 3 bases and J by 3 bases, with 5 bases of the junction left unmatched. CDR3 loop: CASSETGGNHYGYTF. The CDR3, as DNA: TGTGCCAGCAGTGAGACAGGGGGGAATCACTATGGCTACACCTTC.

This chain uses TRBV29-1 with TRBJ1-1; D gene uncertain. CDR3 length: 14 residues. Germline V CDR1 and CDR2: SQVTM, ANQGSEA. V was trimmed by 2 bases and J by 5 bases, leaving 15 bases between them. Here the CDR3 reads CSVEITGFGTEAFF. The CDR3 bases are TGCAGCGTTGAAATTACGGGCTTTGGTACTGAAGCTTTCTTT.

V gene TRBV20-1 combines with J gene TRBJ2-7, with D possibly matching TRBD2 (5 bases). CDR1 is DFQATT, CDR2 SNEGSKA, per germline (reference sequence). The CDR3 spans 12 residues. Trimming removed 6 bases at V and 4 bases at J, with 13 bases between. CDR3 sequence (DNA): TGCAGTGCCCGAGGGCGGATTTACGAGCAGTACTTC. This translates into CSARGRIYEQYF.

This chain connects TRBV20-1 to TRBJ2-3; 8 nucleotides line up with TRBD2. The CDR3 is 14 residues long. Germline CDR1 DFQATT, CDR2 SNEGSKA (reference sequence). The CDR3 coding sequence is TGCAGCCTAGTTCGGGGGGGGCCCATGGATACGCAGTATTTT. It yields the protein CSLVRGGPMDTQYF.

The genes are TRBV28 and TRBJ2-7; 8 positions agree with TRBD2. The CDR3 totals 16 residues. The germline CDR1 and CDR2 sequences are MDHEN and SYDVKM. The J segment lost 9 bases and the V segment lost 3 bases, leaving 16 bases of the junction unmatched. The CDR3 protein is CASSFSGGGQVYRQYF. The CDR3 nucleotides are TGTGCCAGCAGTTTCTCCGGCGGGGGGCAAGTATATCGGCAGTACTTC. Full variable domain (outside the CDR3, taken from reference TRBV28 and TRBJ2-7): DVKVTQSSRYLVKRTGEKVFLECVQDMDHENMFWYRQDPGLGLRLIYFSYDVKMKEKGDIPEGYSVSREKKERFSLILESASTNQTSMYLCASSFSGGGQVYRQYFGPGTRLTVT.

The chain carries TRBV30 and TRBJ1-2, with TRBD1 matching over 9 bases. After removal of 4 bases from V and 2 bases from J, the junction contained 5 bases not matched to a gene. The CDR3 spans 14 residues. Germline assignment: CDR1 GTSNPN and CDR2 SVGIG (reference sequence). The CDR3 nucleotides are TGTGCCTGGACAAGACAGGGGGTCAACTATGGCTACACCTTC. Its protein is CAWTRQGVNYGYTF.

The J gene is TRBJ1-4, the V gene TRBV20-1; 7 nucleotides agree with TRBD1. J gave up 6 bases and V 1 base, and 5 bases lay outside the gene matches. The CDR3 sequence is 14 residues long. Germline V lookup: CDR1 DFQATT, CDR2 SNEGSKA (reference sequence). CDR3 amino acids: CSARVRGRDEKLFF. Written as DNA, the CDR3 is TGCAGTGCTAGAGTGAGGGGGCGAGATGAAAAACTGTTTTTT.

The chain uses TRBV9 and TRBJ2-2, with 7 nucleotides matching TRBD1. CDR3 length: 16 residues. Per the germline V gene, CDR1 is SGDLS and CDR2 is YYNGEE. V shed 3 bases, J shed 0 bases, and the junction held 5 bases outside the gene matches. As DNA, the CDR3 is TGTGCCAGCAGCGCCCGGGGACAGACGAACACCGGGGAGCTGTTTTTT. It codes for CASSARGQTNTGELFF.